This entry lists 24 T cell receptor beta chains sequenced from one sample in a study of cytomegalovirus exposure and HLA in healthy donors. It was with 60 Vbeta and 13 Jbeta primers that the PCR ran. The assay was immunoSEQ multiplex PCR, and TCRdb's table has in-frame clones only and misses some. The sample carries about 130,000 clones, around four fifths recorded once. Sequencing used PBMCs. Receptors originate from a man aged 30 to 45 in good health.

The chain links TRBV7-9 to TRBJ2-1; no reliable D call. Germline V gene data show CDR1 as SEHNR and CDR2 as FQNEAQ (reference sequence). The CDR3 is 16 amino acids. V lost 4 bases and J 9 bases, leaving 22 bases between the germline ends. CDR3 residues: CASSSDLRAYGGEQFF. CDR3 nucleotides: TGTGCCAGCAGCTCAGATCTCCGCGCCTACGGCGGTGAGCAGTTCTTC.

This clone was seen only a few times. The chain has TRBV6-5 and TRBJ1-2; 10 bases map to TRBD1. Germline-derived CDR1 and CDR2 are MNHEY and SVGAGI. V dropped 0 bases and J dropped 8; count of bases not matched to a gene: 3. The CDR3 loop spans 14 amino acids. CDR3 sequence (DNA): TGTGCCAGCAGTTACTCGGGACAGGGGAAGGGCTACACCTTC. It codes for CASSYSGQGKGYTF.

The V gene is TRBV10-2, the J gene TRBJ1-1; 7 bases are a match to TRBD1. The germline CDR1 and CDR2 sequences are WSHSY and SAAADI. The CDR3 runs to 15 residues. The junction had 10 bases not matched to a gene; V was cut back by 2 bases and J by 7 bases. The CDR3 protein is CASSEPYRGDGEAFF. The CDR3 region has the DNA TGCGCCAGCAGTGAGCCTTACAGGGGTGACGGTGAAGCTTTCTTT.

The sample holds a few counts of this clone. This chain links TRBV7-9 with TRBJ2-5; 8 bases line up with TRBD2. CDR1 and CDR2 (germline): SEHNR, FQNEAQ (reference sequence). J lost 5 bases, V lost 6 bases, and 14 bases had no gene match. The CDR3 extends over 16 amino acids. CDR3 DNA: TGTGCCAGCAGTTCCTCCGGGACTAGGGGTAGGGAGACCCAGTACTTC. Translated: CASSSSGTRGRETQYF.

The rearrangement uses TRBV10-1 and TRBJ2-1, with 7 bases lining up with TRBD1. V shed 3 bases and J 7 bases; nucleotides not matched to a gene: 3. The germline V gene has CDR1 WNHNN and CDR2 SYGVQD (reference sequence). This CDR3 comprises 13 residues. CDR3 amino acids: CASSEAGGNEQFF. The DNA of the CDR3 is TGCGCCAGCAGTGAAGCAGGGGGAAATGAGCAGTTCTTC.

The V call is TRBV19, the J call TRBJ2-7; TRBD2 is a possible D gene (6 bases). The V end was cut by 1 base, the J end by 4 bases, with 14 bases between. Per the germline V gene, CDR1 is LNHDA and CDR2 is SQIVND (reference sequence). The CDR3 is 15 amino acids. As DNA, the CDR3 is TGTGCCAGTAGTATAGGGGACGCGGGACCATACGAGCAGTACTTC. Residues: CASSIGDAGPYEQYF.

V gene TRBV29-1 combines with J gene TRBJ2-3, with D possibly being TRBD2 (5 bases). V lost 6 bases and J 5 bases, leaving 18 bases between the germline ends. The length of the CDR3 is 14 residues. Germline-derived CDR1 and CDR2 are SQVTM and ANQGSEA. The CDR3: CSVSSGPSRDTQYF. The DNA for the CDR3 is TGCAGCGTGTCCAGCGGCCCCTCGAGAGATACGCAGTATTTT.

The chain links TRBV6-1 to TRBJ2-7; D is perhaps TRBD2 (6 bases). Trimming stripped 8 bases from V and 0 bases from J, with 17 bases between. This CDR3 has 15 amino acids. Germline V lookup: CDR1 MNHNS, CDR2 SASEGT. CDR3 sequence reads: CASLGSGRDSYEQYF. CDR3 DNA: TGTGCCAGCCTCGGAAGCGGGCGAGACTCCTACGAGCAGTACTTC.

J is TRBJ2-1 and V is TRBV7-2, with 9 bases identical to TRBD1. Losses at the gene ends were 4 bases for V and 7 bases for J; bases not matched to a gene: 14. Germline V CDR1 and CDR2: SGHTA, FQGNSA. This CDR3 region has 17 residues. The CDR3 reads CASSSRSIGQGWNEQFF. The CDR3 DNA follows: TGTGCCAGCAGCTCGCGTAGTATTGGACAGGGGTGGAATGAGCAGTTCTTC.

The chain uses TRBV12-5 and TRBJ2-2; a weak D match, TRBD2 (5 bases). The CDR3 loop spans 16 amino acids. V dropped 1 base and J dropped 6 bases, with 15 bases sitting between them. Germline loops: CDR1 LGHNT, CDR2 FRNRAP. The CDR3 protein is CASGLGPPGSPGELFF. In DNA, the CDR3 is TGTGCTAGTGGTTTGGGACCTCCGGGGAGCCCCGGGGAGCTGTTTTTT.

The V and J genes are TRBV7-9 and TRBJ2-1; 10 nucleotides line up with TRBD2. The CDR3 length is 15 residues. J was trimmed by 0 bases and V by 7 bases; bases with no gene match: 3. Germline CDR1 is SEHNR and CDR2 is FQNEAQ (reference sequence). The CDR3 DNA sequence: TGTGCCAGCATGCCTAGCGGGAGCTCCTACAATGAGCAGTTCTTC. This gives the protein CASMPSGSSYNEQFF.

In its sample, this clone was seen a few times. CDR3 in amino acids: CASSLFTGQDGSYTF. In DNA form, the CDR3 reads TGTGCCAGCAGTTTATTTACGGGACAGGATGGTTCCTACACCTTC. The genes are TRBV28 and TRBJ1-2; TRBD1 matches at 8 bases. V lost 1 base to trimming and J lost 10 bases; unmatched junction nucleotides: 11. Germline CDR1 and CDR2: MDHEN and SYDVKM. The CDR3 extends over 15 amino acids.

This clone was seen only a few times. CDR3 sequence reads: CAWRGAGGANVLTF. The CDR3 nucleotides read TGTGCCTGGCGGGGGGCGGGGGGGGCCAACGTCCTGACTTTC. The V gene is TRBV30, the J gene TRBJ2-6, with D tentatively TRBD2 (7 bases). Germline CDR1 GTSNPN, CDR2 SVGIG (reference sequence). The CDR3 runs to 14 residues. The V end lost 5 bases, the J end lost 4 bases, and 12 bases lay between the germline ends.

The chain couples TRBV30 to TRBJ2-3; TRBD2 might be the D (5 bases). Trimming removed 2 bases from V and 0 bases from J, with 15 bases in between. The CDR3 length is 16 residues. The germline V gene has CDR1 GTSNPN and CDR2 SVGIG (reference sequence). The CDR3 is CAWSSWERSSTDTQYF. The CDR3 DNA reads TGTGCCTGGAGTTCGTGGGAGCGGTCTAGCACAGATACGCAGTATTTT.

The chain joins TRBV7-9 to TRBJ1-1; no clear D gene. Between the trimmed V and J ends, which lost 1 base and 1 base, there was a span of 4 bases. CDR1 and CDR2 from the germline V gene are SEHNR and FQNEAQ (reference sequence). This CDR3 comprises 13 residues. The CDR3 bases are TGTGCCAGCAGCTTAGTGCGGAACACTGAAGCTTTCTTT. Its protein product is CASSLVRNTEAFF.

The chain employs TRBV28 and TRBJ2-7, with TRBD1 matching 10 bases. With V trimmed by 8 bases and J by 1 base, 2 bases remained unmatched. CDR1 is MDHEN, CDR2 SYDVKM, per germline. CDR3 size: 13 residues. The CDR3 here is CASRQGASYEQYF. The DNA of the CDR3 is TGTGCCAGCCGACAGGGGGCTTCCTACGAGCAGTACTTC.

The rearrangement links TRBV28 to TRBJ2-1; a possible D gene is TRBD2 (5 bases). From germline, CDR1 is MDHEN and CDR2 SYDVKM. V shed 5 bases and J shed 3 bases, with 17 bases lying between them. The CDR3 runs to 16 residues. Here the CDR3 reads CASSPQYVGSYNEQFF. The CDR3 DNA reads TGTGCCAGCAGTCCCCAATATGTGGGGAGCTACAATGAGCAGTTCTTC.

The V call is TRBV7-9, the J call TRBJ1-3; D is uncertain. V was trimmed by 1 base and J by 8 bases, leaving 6 bases between them. This CDR3 contains 12 residues. Germline loops: CDR1 SEHNR, CDR2 FQNEAQ (reference sequence). DNA of the CDR3: TGTGCCAGCAGCTTAGAGCAGGACACCATATATTTT. It codes for CASSLEQDTIYF.

Worth noting for this clone: This sample includes further DNA sequences coding for the same CDR3. The rearrangement links TRBV7-3 to TRBJ2-1; 7 nucleotides line up with TRBD2. V shed 4 bases, J shed 6 bases, and the junction held 0 bases outside the gene matches. The CDR3 runs to 12 residues. In germline, CDR1 is SGHTA, CDR2 FQGTGA. CDR3 bases: TGTGCCAGCAGCTCGGGGGGCAATGAGCAGTTCTTC. Protein product: CASSSGGNEQFF.

This clone was seen a single time. This chain uses TRBV29-1 with TRBJ2-3; TRBD2 is a possible D gene (5 bases). From germline, CDR1 is SQVTM and CDR2 ANQGSEA. Trimming shortened V by 3 bases and J by 0 bases, and 25 bases separated the two germline ends. The CDR3 runs 19 residues. In DNA, the CDR3 is TGCAGCGTTGAGGGGTCTCCGGGGTCTTCTAGGTATAGCACAGATACGCAGTATTTT. Translating it yields CSVEGSPGSSRYSTDTQYF.

The V call is TRBV28, the J call TRBJ1-2; TRBD1 aligns across 7 bases. Trimming at V came to 11 bases and at J to 7 bases, leaving 13 bases not matched to a gene. The CDR3 extends over 13 amino acids. Germline V CDR1 and CDR2: MDHEN, SYDVKM. CDR3 amino acids: CASHSGTEAGYTF. In nucleotides, the CDR3 is TGTGCCTCCCACTCCGGGACAGAGGCTGGCTACACCTTC.

In this sample, this clone turned up a few times. The chain is built from TRBV28 and TRBJ1-6, with TRBD1 identical over 8 bases. The CDR3 runs 12 residues. In germline, CDR1 is MDHEN, CDR2 SYDVKM. The V gene end was trimmed by 8 bases and the J gene end by 8 bases; junction bases not matched to a gene: 2. The CDR3: CASGQGDSPLHF. CDR3 DNA: TGTGCCAGCGGACAGGGTGATTCACCCCTCCACTTT.

V and J are TRBV29-1 and TRBJ2-7; D not resolved. Between the trimmed V and J ends, which lost 7 bases and 6 bases, there was a span of 16 bases. The CDR3 totals 12 residues. Germline loops: CDR1 SQVTM, CDR2 ANQGSEA. CDR3 protein: CSAVGRYSEQYF. The CDR3 coding sequence is TGCAGCGCCGTGGGCCGATACTCCGAGCAGTACTTC.

This chain joins TRBV19 and TRBJ2-7; TRBD2 might be the D (5 bases). CDR1 and CDR2 (germline): LNHDA, SQIVND (reference sequence). The germline V and J ends were trimmed by 1 base and 3 bases, with 10 bases remaining between them. The CDR3 totals 14 residues. This chain's CDR3 is CASSIVLDYYEQYF. In DNA, the CDR3 is TGTGCCAGTAGTATAGTTCTTGACTACTACGAGCAGTACTTC.